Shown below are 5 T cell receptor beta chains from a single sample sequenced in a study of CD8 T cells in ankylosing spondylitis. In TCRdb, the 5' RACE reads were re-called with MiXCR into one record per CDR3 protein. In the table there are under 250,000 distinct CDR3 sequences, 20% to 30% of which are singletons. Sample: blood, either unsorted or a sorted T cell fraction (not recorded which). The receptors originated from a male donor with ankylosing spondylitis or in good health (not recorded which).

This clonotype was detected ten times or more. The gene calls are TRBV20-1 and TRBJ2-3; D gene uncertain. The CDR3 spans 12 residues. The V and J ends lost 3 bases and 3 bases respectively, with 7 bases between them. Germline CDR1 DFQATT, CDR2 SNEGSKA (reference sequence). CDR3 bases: TGCAGTGCTAGTTTAGAGACAGATACGCAGTATTTT. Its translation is CSASLETDTQYF.

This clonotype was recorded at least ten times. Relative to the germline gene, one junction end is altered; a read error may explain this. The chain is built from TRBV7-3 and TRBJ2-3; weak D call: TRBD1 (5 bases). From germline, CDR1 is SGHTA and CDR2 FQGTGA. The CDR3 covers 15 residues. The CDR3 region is CASRLMGLGTDTQYF. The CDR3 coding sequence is TGTGCCAGCAGGTTAATGGGGCTCGGCACAGATACGCAGTATTTT.

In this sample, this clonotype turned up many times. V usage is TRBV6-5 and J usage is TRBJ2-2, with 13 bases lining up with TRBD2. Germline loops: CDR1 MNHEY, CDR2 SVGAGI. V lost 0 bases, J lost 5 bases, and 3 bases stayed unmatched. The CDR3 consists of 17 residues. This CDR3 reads CASSYSRGLAGTGELFF. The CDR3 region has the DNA TGTGCCAGCAGTTACTCACGGGGACTAGCGGGAACCGGGGAGCTGTTTTTT.

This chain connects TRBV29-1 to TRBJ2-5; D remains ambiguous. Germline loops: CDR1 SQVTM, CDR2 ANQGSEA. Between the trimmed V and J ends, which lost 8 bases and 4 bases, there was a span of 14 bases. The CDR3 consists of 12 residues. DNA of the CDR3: TGCAGCATAGGCAGTCTCGGAGAGACCCAGTACTTC. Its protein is CSIGSLGETQYF.

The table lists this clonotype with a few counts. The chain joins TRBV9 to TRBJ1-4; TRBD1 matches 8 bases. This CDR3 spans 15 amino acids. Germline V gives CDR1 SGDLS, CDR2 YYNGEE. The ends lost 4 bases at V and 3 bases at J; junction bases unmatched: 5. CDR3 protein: CASSYHRGANEKLFF. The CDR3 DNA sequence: TGTGCCAGCAGCTACCACAGGGGGGCTAATGAAAAACTGTTTTTT.